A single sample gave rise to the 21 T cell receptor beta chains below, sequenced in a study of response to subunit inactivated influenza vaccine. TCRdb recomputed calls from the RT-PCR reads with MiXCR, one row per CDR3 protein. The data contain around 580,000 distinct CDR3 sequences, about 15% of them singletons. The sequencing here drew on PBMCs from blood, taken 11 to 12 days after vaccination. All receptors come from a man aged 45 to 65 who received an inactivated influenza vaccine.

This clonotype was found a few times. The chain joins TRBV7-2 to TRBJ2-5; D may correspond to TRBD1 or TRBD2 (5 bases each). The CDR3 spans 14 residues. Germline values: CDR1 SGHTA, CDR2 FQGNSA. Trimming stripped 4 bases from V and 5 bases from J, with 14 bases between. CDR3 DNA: TGTGCCAGCAGCTCGGGACCCTGGGGGGAGACCCAGTACTTC. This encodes CASSSGPWGETQYF.

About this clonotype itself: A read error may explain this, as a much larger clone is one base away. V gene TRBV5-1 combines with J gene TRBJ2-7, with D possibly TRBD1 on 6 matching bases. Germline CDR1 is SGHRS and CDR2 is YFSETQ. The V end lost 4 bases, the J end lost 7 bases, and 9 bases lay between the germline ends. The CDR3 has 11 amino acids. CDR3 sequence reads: CASSGDTEQYF. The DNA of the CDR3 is TGCGCCAGCAGCGGGGACACGGAGCAGTACTTC.

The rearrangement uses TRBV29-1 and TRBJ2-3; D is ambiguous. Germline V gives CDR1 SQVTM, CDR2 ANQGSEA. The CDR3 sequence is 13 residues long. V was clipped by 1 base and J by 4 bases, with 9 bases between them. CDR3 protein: CSVEATAPDTQYF. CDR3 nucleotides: TGCAGCGTTGAAGCAACAGCCCCAGATACGCAGTATTTT.

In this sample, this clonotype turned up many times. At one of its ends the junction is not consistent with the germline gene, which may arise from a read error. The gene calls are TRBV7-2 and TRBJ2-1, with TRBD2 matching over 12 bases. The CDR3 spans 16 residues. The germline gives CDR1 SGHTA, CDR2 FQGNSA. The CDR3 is CASRLGGTSGSNEQFF. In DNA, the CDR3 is TGTGCCAGCAGGTTAGGAGGGACTAGCGGGTCCAATGAGCAGTTCTTC.

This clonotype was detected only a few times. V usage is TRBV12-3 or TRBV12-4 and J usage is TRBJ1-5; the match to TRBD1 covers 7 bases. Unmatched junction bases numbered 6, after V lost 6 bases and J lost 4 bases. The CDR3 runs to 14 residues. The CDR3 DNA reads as TGTGCCAGCAGGCGGGGGACAGAAAATCAGCCCCAGCATTTT. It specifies CASRRGTENQPQHF.

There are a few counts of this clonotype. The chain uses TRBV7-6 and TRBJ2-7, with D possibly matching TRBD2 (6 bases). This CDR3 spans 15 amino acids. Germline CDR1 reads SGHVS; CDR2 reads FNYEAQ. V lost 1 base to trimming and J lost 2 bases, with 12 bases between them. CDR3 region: CASSLVGTPPYEQYF. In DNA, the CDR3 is TGTGCCAGCAGCTTAGTTGGGACTCCTCCCTACGAGCAGTACTTC.

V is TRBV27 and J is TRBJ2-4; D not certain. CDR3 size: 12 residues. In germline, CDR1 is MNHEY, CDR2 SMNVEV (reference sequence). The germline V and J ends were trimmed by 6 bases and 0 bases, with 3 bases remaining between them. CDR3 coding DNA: TGTGCCAGCAGGCTAGCCAAAAACATTCAGTACTTC. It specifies CASRLAKNIQYF.

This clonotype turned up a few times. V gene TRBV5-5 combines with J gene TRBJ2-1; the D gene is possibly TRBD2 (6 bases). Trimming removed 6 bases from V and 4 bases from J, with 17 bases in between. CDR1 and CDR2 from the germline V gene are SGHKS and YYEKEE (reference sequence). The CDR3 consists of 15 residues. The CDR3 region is CASTTRAGYYNEQFF. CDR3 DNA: TGTGCCAGCACCACACGGGCGGGATATTACAATGAGCAGTTCTTC.

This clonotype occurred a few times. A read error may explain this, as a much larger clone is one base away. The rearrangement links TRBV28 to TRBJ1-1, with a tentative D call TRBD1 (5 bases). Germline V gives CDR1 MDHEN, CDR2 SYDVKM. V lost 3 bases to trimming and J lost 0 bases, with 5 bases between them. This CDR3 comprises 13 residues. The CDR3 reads CASSFRVNTEAFF. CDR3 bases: TGTGCCAGCAGTTTCAGGGTGAACACTGAAGCTTTCTTT.

This CDR3 is CASTTAGGGTESYEQYF. For the CDR3, the DNA is TGTGCCAGCACCACCGCCGGTGGCGGGACCGAATCCTACGAGCAGTACTTC. The V call is TRBV6-2 or TRBV6-3, the J call TRBJ2-7; TRBD2 is a possible D gene (6 bases). Germline V lookup: CDR1 MNHEY, CDR2 SVGEGT. CDR3 length: 17 residues. With 7 bases removed from V and 1 base from J, the gap between germline ends came to 23 bases.

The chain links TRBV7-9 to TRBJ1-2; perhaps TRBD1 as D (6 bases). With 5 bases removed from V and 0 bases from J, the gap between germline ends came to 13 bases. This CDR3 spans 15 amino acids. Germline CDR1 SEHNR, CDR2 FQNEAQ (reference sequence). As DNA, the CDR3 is TGTGCCAGCAGCCTAGGGGGGACACCTAACTATGGCTACACCTTC. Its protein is CASSLGGTPNYGYTF.

The CDR3 sequence is CASSLALIHTYF. CDR3 in DNA: TGTGCCAGCAGCTTGGCGCTGATTCACACGTACTTC. The chain has TRBV11-2 and TRBJ2-7, with D unresolved. Between the trimmed V and J ends, which lost 3 bases and 12 bases, there was a span of 15 bases. This CDR3 is built from 12 residues. CDR1 and CDR2 (germline): SGHAT, FQNNGV.

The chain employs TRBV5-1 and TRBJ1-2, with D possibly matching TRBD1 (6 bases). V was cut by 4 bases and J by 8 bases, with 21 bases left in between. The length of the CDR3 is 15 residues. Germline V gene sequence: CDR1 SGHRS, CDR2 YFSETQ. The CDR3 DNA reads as TGCGCCAGCAGCCCCCAGGGGCAGTCGTTCGAGGGCTACACCTTC. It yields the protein CASSPQGQSFEGYTF.

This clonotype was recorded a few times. CDR3: CASSPIVEAIKAEQYF. The CDR3 DNA reads TGTGCCAGCTCACCCATCGTGGAAGCGATAAAGGCCGAGCAGTACTTC. The chain carries TRBV18 and TRBJ2-7, with D unclear. The V and J ends lost 3 bases and 6 bases respectively, with 21 bases between them. This CDR3 is built from 16 residues. The germline gives CDR1 KGHSH, CDR2 LQKENI.

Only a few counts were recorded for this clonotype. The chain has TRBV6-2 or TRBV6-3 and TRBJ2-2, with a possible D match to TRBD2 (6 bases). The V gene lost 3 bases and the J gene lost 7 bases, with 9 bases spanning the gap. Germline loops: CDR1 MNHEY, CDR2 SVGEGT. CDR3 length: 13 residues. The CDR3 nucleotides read TGTGCCAGCAGTTATGGGGGGTACGGGGAGCTGTTTTTT. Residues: CASSYGGYGELFF.

The CDR3 protein is CSVEDRASGIPGELFF. The CDR3 nucleotides read TGCAGCGTTGAAGATCGGGCTAGCGGGATCCCCGGGGAGCTGTTTTTT. V is TRBV29-1 and J is TRBJ2-2; 9 bases map to TRBD2. Losses at the gene ends were 0 bases for V and 6 bases for J; bases not matched to a gene: 8. This CDR3 spans 16 amino acids. Germline V gene lookup returns CDR1 SQVTM and CDR2 ANQGSEA.

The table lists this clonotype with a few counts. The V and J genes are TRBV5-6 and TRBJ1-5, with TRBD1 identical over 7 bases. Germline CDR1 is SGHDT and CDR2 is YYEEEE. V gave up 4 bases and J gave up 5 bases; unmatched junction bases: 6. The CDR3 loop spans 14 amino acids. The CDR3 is CASSAGTVHQPQHF. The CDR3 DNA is TGTGCCAGCAGCGCCGGGACAGTGCATCAGCCCCAGCATTTT.

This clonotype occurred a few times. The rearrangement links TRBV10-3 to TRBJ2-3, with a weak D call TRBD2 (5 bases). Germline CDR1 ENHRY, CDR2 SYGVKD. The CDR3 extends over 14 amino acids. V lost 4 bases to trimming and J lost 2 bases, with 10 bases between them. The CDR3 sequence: CAISGEGNTDTQYF. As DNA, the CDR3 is TGTGCCATCAGTGGTGAGGGTAACACAGATACGCAGTATTTT.

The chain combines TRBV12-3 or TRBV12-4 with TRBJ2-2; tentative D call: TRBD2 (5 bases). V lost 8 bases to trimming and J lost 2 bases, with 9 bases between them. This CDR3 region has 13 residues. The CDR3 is CASGRTNTGELFF. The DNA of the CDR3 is TGTGCCAGCGGGCGGACTAACACCGGGGAGCTGTTTTTT.

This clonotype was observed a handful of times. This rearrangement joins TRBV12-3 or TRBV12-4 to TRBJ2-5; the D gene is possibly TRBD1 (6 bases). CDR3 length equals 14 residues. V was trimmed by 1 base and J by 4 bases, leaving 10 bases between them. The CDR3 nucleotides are TGTGCCAGCAGTTTAGTTCCAGGGGCAGAGACCCAGTACTTC. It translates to CASSLVPGAETQYF.

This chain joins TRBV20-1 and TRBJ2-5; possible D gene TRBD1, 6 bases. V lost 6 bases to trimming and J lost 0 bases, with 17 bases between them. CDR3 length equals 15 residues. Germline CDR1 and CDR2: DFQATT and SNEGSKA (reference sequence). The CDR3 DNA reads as TGCAGTGCCATACTGTACACAGGGAACCAAGAGACCCAGTACTTC. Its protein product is CSAILYTGNQETQYF.